Sequencing of this T cell receptor beta chain was carried out in a study of shared clonotypes between healthy human individuals. General study findings and limits: A reduction in generation probabilities was seen for non-shared clonotypes relative to those shared by all four donors.

TCRdb keeps only in-frame clones here, not all; method: immunoSEQ multiplex PCR. Here the sample spans roughly 590,000 clones, about 95% being singletons. Germline V gene data show CDR1 as SGHDT and CDR2 as YYEEEE. The CDR3 runs to 14 residues. The V and J ends lost 0 bases and 11 bases, in that order; junction bases with no gene match: 8. Naive-designated CD8 cells lacked CD45RO, were positively enriched for CCR7, and omitted terminally differentiated effector memory CD45RA+ cells. As to this clone: Its target is unknown.

V usage is TRBV5-6 and J usage is TRBJ1-1; 9 bases match TRBD1. The source is a woman aged 25 to 39 in good health. Sequences were obtained from naive CD8+ T cells sorted from blood. CDR3 nucleotide sequence: TGTGCCAGCAGCTTGGTTCCGGACAGGGGATCGGCTTTCTTT. Amino acid sequence: CASSLVPDRGSAFF.